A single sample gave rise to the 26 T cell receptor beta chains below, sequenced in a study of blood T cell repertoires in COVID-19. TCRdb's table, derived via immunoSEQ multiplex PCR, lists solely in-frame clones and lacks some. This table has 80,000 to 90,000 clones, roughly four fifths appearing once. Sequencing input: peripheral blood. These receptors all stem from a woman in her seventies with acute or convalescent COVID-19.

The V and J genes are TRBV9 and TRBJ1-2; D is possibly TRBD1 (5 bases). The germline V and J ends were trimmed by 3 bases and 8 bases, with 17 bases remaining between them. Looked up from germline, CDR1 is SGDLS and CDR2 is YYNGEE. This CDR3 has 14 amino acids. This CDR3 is CASSGQYSLLGYTF. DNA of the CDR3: TGTGCCAGCAGCGGACAGTACAGCTTGCTGGGCTACACCTTC.

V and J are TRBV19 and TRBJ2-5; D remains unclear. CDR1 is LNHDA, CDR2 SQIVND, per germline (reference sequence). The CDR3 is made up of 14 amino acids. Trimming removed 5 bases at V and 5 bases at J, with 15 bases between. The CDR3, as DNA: TGTGCCAGTAGTGATTTCAGGTTTGGGGAGACCCAGTACTTC. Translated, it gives CASSDFRFGETQYF.

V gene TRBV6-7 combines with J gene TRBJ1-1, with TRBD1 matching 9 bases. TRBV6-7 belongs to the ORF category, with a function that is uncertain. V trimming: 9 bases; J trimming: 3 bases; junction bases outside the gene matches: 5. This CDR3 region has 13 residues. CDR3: CARKTGGHTEAFF. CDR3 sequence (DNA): TGTGCCAGAAAAACAGGGGGCCACACTGAAGCTTTCTTT.

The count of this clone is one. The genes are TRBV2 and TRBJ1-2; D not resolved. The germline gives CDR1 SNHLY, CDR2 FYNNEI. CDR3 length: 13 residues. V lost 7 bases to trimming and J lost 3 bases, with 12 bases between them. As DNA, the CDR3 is TGTGCCAGCAATATTGCAGATTACTATGGCTACACCTTC. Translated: CASNIADYYGYTF.

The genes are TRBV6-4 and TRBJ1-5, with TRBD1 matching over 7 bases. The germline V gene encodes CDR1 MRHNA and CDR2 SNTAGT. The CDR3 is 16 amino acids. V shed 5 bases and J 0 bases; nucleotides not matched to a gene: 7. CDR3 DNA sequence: TGTGCCAGCAGTTTCCGGGACAGATTTAGCAATCAGCCCCAGCATTTT. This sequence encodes CASSFRDRFSNQPQHF.

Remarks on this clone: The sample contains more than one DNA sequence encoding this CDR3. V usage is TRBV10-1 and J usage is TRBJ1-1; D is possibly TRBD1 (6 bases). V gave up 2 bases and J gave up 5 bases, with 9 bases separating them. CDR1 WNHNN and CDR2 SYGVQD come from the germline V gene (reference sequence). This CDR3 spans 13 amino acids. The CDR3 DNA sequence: TGCGCCAGCAGTGAGGGACAGTTAACTGAAGCTTTCTTT. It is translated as CASSEGQLTEAFF.

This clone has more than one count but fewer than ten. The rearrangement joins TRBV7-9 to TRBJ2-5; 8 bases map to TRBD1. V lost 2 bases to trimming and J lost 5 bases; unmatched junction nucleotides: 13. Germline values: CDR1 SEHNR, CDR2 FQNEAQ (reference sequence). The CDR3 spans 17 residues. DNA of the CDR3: TGTGCCAGCAGCTTACCGGGACAGGCCGAGGGGTGGGAGACCCAGTACTTC. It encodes CASSLPGQAEGWETQYF.

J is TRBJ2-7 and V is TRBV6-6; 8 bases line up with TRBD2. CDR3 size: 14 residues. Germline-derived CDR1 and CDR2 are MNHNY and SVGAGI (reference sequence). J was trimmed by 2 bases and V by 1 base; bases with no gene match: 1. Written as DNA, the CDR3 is TGTGCCAGCAGTTACTTAGCGGGGACCTACGAGCAGTACTTC. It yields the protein CASSYLAGTYEQYF.

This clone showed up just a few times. In nucleotides, the CDR3 is TGTGCCAGCACCACCTTCCAGGGGGCAGGCAGCAATCAGCCCCAGCATTTT. Encoded protein: CASTTFQGAGSNQPQHF. The V and J genes are TRBV28 and TRBJ1-5, with 8 bases aligning to TRBD1. Trimming cost V 7 bases and J 1 base; bases outside gene matches: 12. Germline assignment: CDR1 MDHEN and CDR2 SYDVKM. The CDR3 length is 17 residues.

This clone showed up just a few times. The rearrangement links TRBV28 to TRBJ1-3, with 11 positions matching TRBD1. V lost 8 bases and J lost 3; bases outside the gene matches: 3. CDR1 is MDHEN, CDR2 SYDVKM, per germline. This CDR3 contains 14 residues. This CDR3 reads CASWDRGYGNTIYF. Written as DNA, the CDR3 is TGTGCCAGCTGGGACAGGGGGTATGGAAACACCATATATTTT.

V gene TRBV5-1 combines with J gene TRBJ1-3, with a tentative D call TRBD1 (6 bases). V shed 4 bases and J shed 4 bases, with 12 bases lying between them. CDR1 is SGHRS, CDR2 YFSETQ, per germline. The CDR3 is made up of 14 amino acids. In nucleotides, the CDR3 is TGCGCCAGCAGCATTTCGGGACAAGGAAACACCATATATTTT. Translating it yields CASSISGQGNTIYF.

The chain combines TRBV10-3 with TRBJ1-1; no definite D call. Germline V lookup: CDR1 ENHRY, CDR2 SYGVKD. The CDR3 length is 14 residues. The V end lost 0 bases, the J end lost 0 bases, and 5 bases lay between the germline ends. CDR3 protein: CAISESGVNTEAFF. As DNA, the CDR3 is TGTGCCATCAGTGAGTCCGGAGTGAACACTGAAGCTTTCTTT.

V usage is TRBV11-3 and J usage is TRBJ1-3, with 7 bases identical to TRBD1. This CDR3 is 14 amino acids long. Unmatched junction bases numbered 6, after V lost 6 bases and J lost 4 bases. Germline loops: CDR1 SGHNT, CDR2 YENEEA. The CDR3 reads CASSSRGSGNTIYF. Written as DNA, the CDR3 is TGTGCCAGCAGTTCCAGGGGGTCCGGAAACACCATATATTTT.

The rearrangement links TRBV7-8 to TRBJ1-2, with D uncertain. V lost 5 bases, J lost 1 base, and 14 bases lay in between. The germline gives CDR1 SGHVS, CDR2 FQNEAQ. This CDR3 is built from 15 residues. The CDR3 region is CASSQLAGFNYGYTF. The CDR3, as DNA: TGTGCCAGCAGCCAGTTAGCGGGATTTAACTATGGCTACACCTTC.

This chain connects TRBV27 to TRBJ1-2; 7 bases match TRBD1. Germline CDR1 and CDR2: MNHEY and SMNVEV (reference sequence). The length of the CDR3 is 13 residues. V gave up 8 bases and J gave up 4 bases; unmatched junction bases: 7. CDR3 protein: CASSASGGYGYTF. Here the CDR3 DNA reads TGTGCCAGCTCAGCCTCAGGGGGCTATGGCTACACCTTC.

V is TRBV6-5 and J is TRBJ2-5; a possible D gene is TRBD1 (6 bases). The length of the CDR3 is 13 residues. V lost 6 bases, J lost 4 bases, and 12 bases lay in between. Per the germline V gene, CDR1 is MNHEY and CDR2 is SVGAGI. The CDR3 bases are TGTGCCAGCAGATACCCAGGGGCAGAGACCCAGTACTTC. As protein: CASRYPGAETQYF.

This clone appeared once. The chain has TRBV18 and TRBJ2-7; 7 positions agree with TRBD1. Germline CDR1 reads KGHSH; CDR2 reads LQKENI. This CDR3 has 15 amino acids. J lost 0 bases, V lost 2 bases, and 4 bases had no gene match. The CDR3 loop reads CASSPGWDSSYEQYF. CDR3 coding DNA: TGTGCCAGCTCACCAGGATGGGACAGCTCCTACGAGCAGTACTTC. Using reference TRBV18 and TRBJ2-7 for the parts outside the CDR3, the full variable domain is NAGVMQNPRHLVRRRGQEARLRCSPMKGHSHVYWYRQLPEEGLKFMVYLQKENIIDESGMPKERFSAEFPKEGPSILRIQQVVRGDSAAYFCASSPGWDSSYEQYFGPGTRLTVT.

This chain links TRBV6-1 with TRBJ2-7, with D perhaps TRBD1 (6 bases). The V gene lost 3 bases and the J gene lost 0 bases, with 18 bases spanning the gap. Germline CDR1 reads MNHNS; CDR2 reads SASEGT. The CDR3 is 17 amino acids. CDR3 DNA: TGTGCCAGCAGTGATCCCGAAGGGACACTCCACTCCTACGAGCAGTACTTC. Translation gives CASSDPEGTLHSYEQYF.

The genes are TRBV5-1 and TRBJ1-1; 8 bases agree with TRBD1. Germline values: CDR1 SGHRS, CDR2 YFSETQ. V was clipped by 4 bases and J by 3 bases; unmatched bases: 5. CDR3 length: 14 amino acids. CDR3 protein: CASSGQGRDTEAFF. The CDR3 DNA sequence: TGCGCCAGCAGCGGACAGGGTCGGGACACTGAAGCTTTCTTT. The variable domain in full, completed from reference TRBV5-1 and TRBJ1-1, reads KAGVTQTPRYLIKTRGQQVTLSCSPISGHRSVSWYQQTPGQGLQFLFEYFSETQRNKGNFPGRFSGRQFSNSRSEMNVSTLELGDSALYLCASSGQGRDTEAFFGQGTRLTVV.

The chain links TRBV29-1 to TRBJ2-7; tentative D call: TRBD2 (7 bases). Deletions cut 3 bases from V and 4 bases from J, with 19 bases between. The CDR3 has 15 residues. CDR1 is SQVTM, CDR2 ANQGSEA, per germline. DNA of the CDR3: TGCAGCGTTGAGGGGGCGGGGGCCGTTGGATACGAGCAGTACTTC. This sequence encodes CSVEGAGAVGYEQYF.

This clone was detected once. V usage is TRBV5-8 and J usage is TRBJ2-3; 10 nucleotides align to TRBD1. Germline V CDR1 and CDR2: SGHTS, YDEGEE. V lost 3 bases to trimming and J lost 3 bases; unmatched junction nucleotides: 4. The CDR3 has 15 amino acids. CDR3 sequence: CASSSRQGATDTQYF. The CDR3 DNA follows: TGTGCCAGCAGCTCCCGACAGGGGGCAACAGATACGCAGTATTTT.

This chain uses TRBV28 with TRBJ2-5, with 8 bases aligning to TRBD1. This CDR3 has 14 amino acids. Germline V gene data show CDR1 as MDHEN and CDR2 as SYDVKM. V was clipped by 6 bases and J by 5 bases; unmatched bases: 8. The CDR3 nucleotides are TGTGCCAGCAGCTACCAGGACAGGGTGGAGACCCAGTACTTC. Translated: CASSYQDRVETQYF.

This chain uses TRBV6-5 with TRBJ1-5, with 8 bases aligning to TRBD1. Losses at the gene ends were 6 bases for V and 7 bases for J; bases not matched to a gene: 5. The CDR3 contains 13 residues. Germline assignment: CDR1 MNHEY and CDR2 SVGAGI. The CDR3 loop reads CASRVNRGQPQHF. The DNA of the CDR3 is TGTGCCAGCAGGGTAAACAGGGGGCAGCCCCAGCATTTT.

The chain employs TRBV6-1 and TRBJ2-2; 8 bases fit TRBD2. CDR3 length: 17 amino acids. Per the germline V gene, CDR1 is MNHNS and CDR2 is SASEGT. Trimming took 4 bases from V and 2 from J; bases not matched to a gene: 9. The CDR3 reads CASSARRAGGNTGELFF. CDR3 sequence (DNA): TGTGCCAGCAGTGCCAGAAGGGCGGGGGGAAACACCGGGGAGCTGTTTTTT.

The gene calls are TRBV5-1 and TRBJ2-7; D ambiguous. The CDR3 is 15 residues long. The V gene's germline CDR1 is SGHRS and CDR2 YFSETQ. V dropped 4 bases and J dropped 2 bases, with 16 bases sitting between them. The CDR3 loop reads CASSVSGTAAYEQYF. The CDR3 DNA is TGCGCCAGCAGCGTGTCAGGTACGGCCGCCTACGAGCAGTACTTC.

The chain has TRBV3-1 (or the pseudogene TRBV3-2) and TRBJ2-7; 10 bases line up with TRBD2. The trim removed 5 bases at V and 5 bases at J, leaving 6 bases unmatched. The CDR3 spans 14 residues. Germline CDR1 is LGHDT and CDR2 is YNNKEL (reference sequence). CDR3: CASSNAGTSDEQYF. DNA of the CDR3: TGTGCCAGCAGCAACGCCGGGACTAGCGACGAGCAGTACTTC.